This T cell receptor beta chain was captured in a study of OX40 agonist ivuxolimab in advanced cancers. Study as a whole: Dosing consisted of intravenous ivuxolimab at 0.01 to 10 mg/kg every 2 weeks. Two cutaneous melanoma patients and one hepatocellular carcinoma patient, three in all, had partial responses. Participants averaged 60 years of age (range roughly 23 to 90) and were 75% to 90% male. Study-wide results and limits: There was clonal expansion of CD4+ and CD8+ blood T cells by week 6 at 0.1 to 3.0 mg/kg.

Per germline, CDR1 LGHNA and CDR2 YNFKEQ. The CDR3 length is 18 residues. With 0 bases clipped from V and 3 bases from J, the junction kept 11 bases outside the gene matches. The data were produced by immunoSEQ multiplex PCR, yet TCRdb's version contains in-frame clones alone and is incomplete. The sample yields 19,000 or so clones, 73% seen once. On this clone itself: Its antigen is still unknown.

Sequenced here: CD4+ or CD8+ T cells sorted from blood, sampled in a trial of the OX40 agonist ivuxolimab. V and J are TRBV4-2 and TRBJ2-1, with 7 bases matching TRBD2. The receptor comes from an adult with an advanced solid tumor such as melanoma, head and neck, liver or kidney cancer. This chain's CDR3 is CASSQELADHQGYNEQFF. In DNA form, the CDR3 reads TGTGCCAGCAGCCAAGAGCTAGCGGACCACCAAGGCTACAATGAGCAGTTCTTC.